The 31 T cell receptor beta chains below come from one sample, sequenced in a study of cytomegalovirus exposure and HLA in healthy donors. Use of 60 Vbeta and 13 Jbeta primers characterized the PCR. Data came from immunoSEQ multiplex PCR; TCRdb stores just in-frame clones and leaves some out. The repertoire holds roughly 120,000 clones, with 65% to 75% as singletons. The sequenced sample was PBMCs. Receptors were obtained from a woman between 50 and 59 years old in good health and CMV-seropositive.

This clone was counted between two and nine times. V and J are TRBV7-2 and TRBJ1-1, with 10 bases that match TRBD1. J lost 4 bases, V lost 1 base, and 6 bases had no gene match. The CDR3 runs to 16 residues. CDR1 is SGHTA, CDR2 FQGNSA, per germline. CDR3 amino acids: CASSLVGTGVATEAFF. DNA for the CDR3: TGTGCCAGCAGCTTAGTCGGGACAGGGGTTGCCACTGAAGCTTTCTTT.

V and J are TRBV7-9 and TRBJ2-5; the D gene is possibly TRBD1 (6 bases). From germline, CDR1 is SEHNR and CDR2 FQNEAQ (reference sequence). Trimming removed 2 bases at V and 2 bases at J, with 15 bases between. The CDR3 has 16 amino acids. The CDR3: CASSLMGRGPQETQYF. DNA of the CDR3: TGTGCCAGCAGCTTAATGGGCAGGGGACCACAAGAGACCCAGTACTTC.

This CDR3 is CASSVDWGGDTQYF. DNA of the CDR3: TGTGCCAGCAGCGTAGACTGGGGGGGAGATACGCAGTATTTT. This chain uses TRBV9 with TRBJ2-3; TRBD2 agrees at 7 bases. Losses at the gene ends were 0 bases for V and 5 bases for J; bases not matched to a gene: 3. This CDR3 has 14 residues. Germline V gene lookup returns CDR1 SGDLS and CDR2 YYNGEE.

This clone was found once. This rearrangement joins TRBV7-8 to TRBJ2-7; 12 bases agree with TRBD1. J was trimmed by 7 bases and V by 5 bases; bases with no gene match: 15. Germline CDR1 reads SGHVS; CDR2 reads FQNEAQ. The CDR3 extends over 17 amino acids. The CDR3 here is CASSETISGTGGMEQYF. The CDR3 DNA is TGTGCCAGCAGCGAAACGATATCCGGGACAGGGGGCATGGAGCAGTACTTC.

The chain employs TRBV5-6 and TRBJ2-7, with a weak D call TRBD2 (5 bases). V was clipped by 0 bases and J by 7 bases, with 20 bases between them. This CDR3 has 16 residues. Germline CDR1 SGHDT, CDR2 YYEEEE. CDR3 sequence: CASSLERRRVLGEQYF. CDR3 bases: TGTGCCAGCAGCTTGGAACGGCGGCGGGTCCTAGGGGAGCAGTACTTC.

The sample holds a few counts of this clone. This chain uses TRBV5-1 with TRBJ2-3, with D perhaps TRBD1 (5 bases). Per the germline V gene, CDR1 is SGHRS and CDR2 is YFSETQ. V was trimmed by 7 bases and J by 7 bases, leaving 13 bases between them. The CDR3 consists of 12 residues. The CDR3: CASVDSFYTQYF. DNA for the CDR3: TGCGCCAGCGTCGACAGTTTTTATACGCAGTATTTT.

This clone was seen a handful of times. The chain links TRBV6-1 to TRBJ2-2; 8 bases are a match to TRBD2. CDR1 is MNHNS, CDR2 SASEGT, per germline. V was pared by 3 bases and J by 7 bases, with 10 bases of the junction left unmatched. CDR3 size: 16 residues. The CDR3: CASSDLPPGLGGELFF. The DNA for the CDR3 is TGTGCCAGCAGTGATCTACCTCCGGGACTAGGCGGGGAGCTGTTTTTT.

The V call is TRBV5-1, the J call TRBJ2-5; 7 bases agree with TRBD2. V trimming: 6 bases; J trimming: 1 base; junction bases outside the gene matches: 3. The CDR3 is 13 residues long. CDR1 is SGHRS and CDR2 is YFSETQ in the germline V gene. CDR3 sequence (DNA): TGCGCCAGCACGGGCGGGGGCCAAGAGACCCAGTACTTC. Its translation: CASTGGGQETQYF.

The CDR3 spells CASSLGTEDSPLHF. CDR3 coding DNA: TGTGCCAGCAGCCTAGGGACAGAAGATTCACCCCTCCACTTT. The chain links TRBV4-2 to TRBJ1-6; the match to TRBD1 covers 7 bases. Unmatched junction bases numbered 5, after V lost 4 bases and J lost 8 bases. This CDR3 has 14 amino acids. CDR1 LGHNA and CDR2 YNFKEQ come from the germline V gene.

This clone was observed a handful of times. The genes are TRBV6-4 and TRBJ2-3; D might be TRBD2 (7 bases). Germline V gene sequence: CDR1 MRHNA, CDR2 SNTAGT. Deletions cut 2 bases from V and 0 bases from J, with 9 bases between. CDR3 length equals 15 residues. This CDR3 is CASSDGGASTDTQYF. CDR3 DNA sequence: TGTGCCAGCAGTGACGGGGGGGCTAGCACAGATACGCAGTATTTT.

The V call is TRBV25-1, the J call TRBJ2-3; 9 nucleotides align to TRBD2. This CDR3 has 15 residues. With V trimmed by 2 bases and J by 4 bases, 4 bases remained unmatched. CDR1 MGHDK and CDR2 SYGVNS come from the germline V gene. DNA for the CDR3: TGTGCCAGCAGTGAACGTCCTAGCGGGGCAGATACGCAGTATTTT. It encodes CASSERPSGADTQYF.

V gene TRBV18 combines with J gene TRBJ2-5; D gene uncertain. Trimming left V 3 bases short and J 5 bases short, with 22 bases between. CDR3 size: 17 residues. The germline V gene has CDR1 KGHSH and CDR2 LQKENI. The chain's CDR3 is CASSPNPLSNSLETQYF. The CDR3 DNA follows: TGTGCCAGCTCACCTAACCCGCTTTCGAACTCCCTTGAGACCCAGTACTTC.

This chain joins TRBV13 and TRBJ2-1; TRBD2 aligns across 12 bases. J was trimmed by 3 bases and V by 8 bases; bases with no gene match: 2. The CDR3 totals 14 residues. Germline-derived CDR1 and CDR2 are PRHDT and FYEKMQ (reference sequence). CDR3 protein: CASRLAGDYNEQFF. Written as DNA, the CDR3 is TGTGCCAGCCGACTAGCGGGGGACTACAATGAGCAGTTCTTC.

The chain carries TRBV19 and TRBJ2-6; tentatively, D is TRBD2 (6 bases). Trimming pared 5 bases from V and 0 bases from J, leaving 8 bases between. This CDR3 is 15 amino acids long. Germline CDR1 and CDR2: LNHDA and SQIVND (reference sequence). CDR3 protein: CASSLTSSGANVLTF. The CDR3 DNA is TGTGCCAGTAGTTTGACTAGCTCTGGGGCCAACGTCCTGACTTTC.

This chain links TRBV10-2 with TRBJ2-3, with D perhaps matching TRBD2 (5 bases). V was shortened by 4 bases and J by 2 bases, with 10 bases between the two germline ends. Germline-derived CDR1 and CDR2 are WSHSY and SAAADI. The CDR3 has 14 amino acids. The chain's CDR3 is CASSGMTITDTQYF. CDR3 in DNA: TGCGCCAGCAGTGGGATGACTATCACAGATACGCAGTATTTT.

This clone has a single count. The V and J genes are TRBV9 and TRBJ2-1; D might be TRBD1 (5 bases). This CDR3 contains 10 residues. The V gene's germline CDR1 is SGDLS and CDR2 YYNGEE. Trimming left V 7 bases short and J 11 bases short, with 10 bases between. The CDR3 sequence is CASGDRKQFF. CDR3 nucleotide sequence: TGTGCCAGCGGAGACAGAAAGCAGTTCTTC.

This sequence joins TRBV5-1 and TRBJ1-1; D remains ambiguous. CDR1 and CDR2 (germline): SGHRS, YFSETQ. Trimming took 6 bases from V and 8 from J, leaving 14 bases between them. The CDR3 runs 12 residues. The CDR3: CASITGRGEAFF. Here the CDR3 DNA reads TGCGCCAGCATTACGGGAAGAGGAGAAGCTTTCTTT.

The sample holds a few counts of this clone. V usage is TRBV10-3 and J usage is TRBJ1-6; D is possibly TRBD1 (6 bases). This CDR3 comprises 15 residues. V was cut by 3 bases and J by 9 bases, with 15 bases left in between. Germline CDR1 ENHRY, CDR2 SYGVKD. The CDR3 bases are TGTGCCATCAGTGAAAGTCGGCAGGGGAGTTCACCCCTCCACTTT. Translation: CAISESRQGSSPLHF.

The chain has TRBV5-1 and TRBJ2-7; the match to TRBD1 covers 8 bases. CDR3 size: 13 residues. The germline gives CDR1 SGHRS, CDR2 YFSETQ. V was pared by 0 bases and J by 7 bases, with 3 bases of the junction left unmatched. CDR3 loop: CASSLANRGEQYF. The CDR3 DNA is TGCGCCAGCAGCTTGGCAAACAGGGGGGAGCAGTACTTC.

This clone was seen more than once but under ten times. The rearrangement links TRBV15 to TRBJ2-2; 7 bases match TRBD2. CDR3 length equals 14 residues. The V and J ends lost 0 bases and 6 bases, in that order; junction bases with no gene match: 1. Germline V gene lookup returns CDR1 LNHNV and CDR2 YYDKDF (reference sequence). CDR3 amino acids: CATSRDREAGELFF. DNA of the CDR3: TGTGCCACCAGCAGAGATCGGGAGGCCGGGGAGCTGTTTTTT.

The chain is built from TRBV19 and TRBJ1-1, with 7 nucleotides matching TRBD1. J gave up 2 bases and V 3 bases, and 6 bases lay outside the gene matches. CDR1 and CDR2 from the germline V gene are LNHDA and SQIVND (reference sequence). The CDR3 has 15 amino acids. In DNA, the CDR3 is TGTGCCAGTAGTATCATTGACAGGGCTAACACTGAAGCTTTCTTT. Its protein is CASSIIDRANTEAFF.

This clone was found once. The CDR3 reads CASSLYGPRGYGYTF. The CDR3 region has the DNA TGTGCCAGCAGTTTATACGGGCCCCGGGGCTATGGCTACACCTTC. The chain couples TRBV27 to TRBJ1-2; D not certain. Germline values: CDR1 MNHEY, CDR2 SMNVEV (reference sequence). The CDR3 consists of 15 residues. Between the trimmed V and J ends, which lost 1 base and 4 bases, there was a span of 13 bases.

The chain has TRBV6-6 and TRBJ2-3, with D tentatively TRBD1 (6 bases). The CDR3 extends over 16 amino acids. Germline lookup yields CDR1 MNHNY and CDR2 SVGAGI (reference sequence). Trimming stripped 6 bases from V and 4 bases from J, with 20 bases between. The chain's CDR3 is CASRGMDSWGADTQYF. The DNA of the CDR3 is TGTGCCAGCAGGGGTATGGACAGTTGGGGAGCAGATACGCAGTATTTT.

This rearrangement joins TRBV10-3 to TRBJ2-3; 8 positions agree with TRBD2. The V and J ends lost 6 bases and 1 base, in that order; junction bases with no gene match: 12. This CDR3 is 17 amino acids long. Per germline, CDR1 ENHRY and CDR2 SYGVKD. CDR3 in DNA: TGTGCCATCAGGCCCCAGGCAACTAGCGGACGCACAGATACGCAGTATTTT. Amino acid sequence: CAIRPQATSGRTDTQYF.

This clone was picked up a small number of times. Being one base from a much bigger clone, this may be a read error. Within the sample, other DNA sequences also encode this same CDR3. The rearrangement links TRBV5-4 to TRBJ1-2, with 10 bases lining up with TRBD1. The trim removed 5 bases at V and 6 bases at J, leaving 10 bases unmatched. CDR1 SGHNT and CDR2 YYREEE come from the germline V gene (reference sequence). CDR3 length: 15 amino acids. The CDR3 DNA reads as TGTGCCAGCAGTTTTCCGGGACAGGGGAAGCATGGCTACACCTTC. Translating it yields CASSFPGQGKHGYTF.

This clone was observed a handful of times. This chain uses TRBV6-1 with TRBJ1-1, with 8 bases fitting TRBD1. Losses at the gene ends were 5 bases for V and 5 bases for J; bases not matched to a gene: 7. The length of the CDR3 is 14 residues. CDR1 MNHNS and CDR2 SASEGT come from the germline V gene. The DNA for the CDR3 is TGTGCCAGCAGTTATCAGGGGGCGAGGACTGAAGCTTTCTTT. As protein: CASSYQGARTEAFF.

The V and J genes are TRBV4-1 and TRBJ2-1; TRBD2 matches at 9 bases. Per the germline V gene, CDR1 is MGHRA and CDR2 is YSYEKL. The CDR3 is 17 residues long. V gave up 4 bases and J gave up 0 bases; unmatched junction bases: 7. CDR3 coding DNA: TGCGCCAGCAGCCGAGCGGCGACTAGCGGCTCCTACAATGAGCAGTTCTTC. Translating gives CASSRAATSGSYNEQFF.

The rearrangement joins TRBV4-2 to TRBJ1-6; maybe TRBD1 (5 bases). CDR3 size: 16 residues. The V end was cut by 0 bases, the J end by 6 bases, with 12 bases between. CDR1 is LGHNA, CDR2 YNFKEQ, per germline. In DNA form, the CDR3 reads TGTGCCAGCAGCCAAGAAGTCCAGGGAAGTAATTCACCCCTCCACTTT. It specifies CASSQEVQGSNSPLHF.

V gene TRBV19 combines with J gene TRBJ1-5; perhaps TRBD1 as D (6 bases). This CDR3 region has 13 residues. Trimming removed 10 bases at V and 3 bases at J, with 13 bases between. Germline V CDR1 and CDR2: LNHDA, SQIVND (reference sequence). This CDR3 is CATVGQDNQPQHF. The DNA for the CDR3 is TGTGCCACCGTGGGACAAGACAATCAGCCCCAGCATTTT.

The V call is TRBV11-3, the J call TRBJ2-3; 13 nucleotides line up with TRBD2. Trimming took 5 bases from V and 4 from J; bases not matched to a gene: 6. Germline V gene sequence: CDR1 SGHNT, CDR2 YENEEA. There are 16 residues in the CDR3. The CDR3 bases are TGTGCCAGCAGCGGTACTAGCGGGGGGGCCGCAGATACGCAGTATTTT. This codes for CASSGTSGGAADTQYF. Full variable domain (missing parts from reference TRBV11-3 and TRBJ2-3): EAGVVQSPRYKIIEKKQPVAFWCNPISGHNTLYWYLQNLGQGPELLIRYENEEAVDDSQLPKDRFSAERLKGVDSTLKIQPAELGDSAVYLCASSGTSGGAADTQYFGPGTRLTVL.

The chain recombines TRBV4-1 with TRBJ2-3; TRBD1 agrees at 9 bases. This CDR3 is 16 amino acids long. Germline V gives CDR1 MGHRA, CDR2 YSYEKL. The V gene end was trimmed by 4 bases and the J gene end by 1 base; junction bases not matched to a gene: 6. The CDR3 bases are TGCGCCAGCAGCCGAAAACAGGGGGCCGGCACAGATACGCAGTATTTT. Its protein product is CASSRKQGAGTDTQYF.